What follows are 12 T cell receptor beta chains derived from one specimen sequenced in a study of blood T cells in healthy people across ages. PCR was performed a second time for about 6 to 12 cycles using a sample-barcoded 5' primer and a J-beta primer mix. TCRdb re-analysed the 5' RACE reads in MiXCR, keeping a single row per CDR3 protein. The sample shows over a million distinct CDR3 sequences, approximately 59% of them seen only once. Material for sequencing was blood. These receptors were obtained from a man younger than 30 in good health.

This chain links TRBV2 with TRBJ2-2, with D possibly called TRBD1 or TRBD2 (5 bases each). CDR1 SNHLY and CDR2 FYNNEI come from the germline V gene. The ends were cut back, 8 bases at V and 1 base at J, with 17 bases in the middle. This CDR3 region has 16 residues. The CDR3 loop is CASLLRGVLNTGELFF. In nucleotides, the CDR3 is TGTGCCAGCTTGCTGAGGGGTGTCTTGAACACCGGGGAGCTGTTTTTT.

Comment on this clonotype: A much more abundant neighbour one base away suggests this may be a read error. The chain recombines TRBV28 with TRBJ2-7; D call uncertain. Germline V gives CDR1 MDHEN, CDR2 SYDVKM. V shed 2 bases and J shed 12 bases, with 20 bases lying between them. This CDR3 comprises 14 residues. The DNA for the CDR3 is TGTGCCAGCAGTTTAAGACCCGCACAAGAGACCCGGTACTTC. Amino acid sequence: CASSLRPAQETRYF.

The CDR3 region has the DNA TGTGCCACCAGCAGAGATGGGGGCGGCAATCAGCCCCAGCATTTT. Translation gives CATSRDGGGNQPQHF. The V call is TRBV15, the J call TRBJ1-5; D is possibly TRBD1 (6 bases). Germline values: CDR1 LNHNV, CDR2 YYDKDF (reference sequence). The V end lost 0 bases, the J end lost 2 bases, and 8 bases lay between the germline ends. The length of the CDR3 is 15 residues.

A few counts support this clonotype. The rearrangement joins TRBV28 to TRBJ1-4; no definite D call. V lost 3 bases and J lost 7, with 9 bases in between. This CDR3 comprises 13 residues. The germline V gene encodes CDR1 MDHEN and CDR2 SYDVKM. This CDR3 reads CASSFSVGEKLFF. The CDR3, as DNA: TGTGCCAGCAGTTTCTCAGTCGGTGAAAAACTGTTTTTT.

The rearrangement links TRBV12-3 or TRBV12-4 to TRBJ2-1, with 7 bases lining up with TRBD1. CDR3 length: 16 residues. With 0 bases clipped from V and 3 bases from J, the junction kept 5 bases outside the gene matches. This chain's CDR3 is CASSLAFRQGYNEQFF. For the CDR3, the DNA is TGTGCCAGCAGTTTAGCTTTCCGACAGGGCTACAATGAGCAGTTCTTC.

This sequence joins TRBV10-1 and TRBJ2-1; possibly TRBD2 for D (6 bases). The germline CDR1 and CDR2 sequences are WNHNN and SYGVQD (reference sequence). V lost 0 bases and J lost 0, with 15 bases in between. The CDR3 has 18 residues. CDR3 in DNA: TGCGCCAGCAGTGAGTCCCGTAGCGGACGGAGCTCCTACAATGAGCAGTTCTTC. This translates into CASSESRSGRSSYNEQFF.

DNA of the CDR3: TGTGCCAGCAGTCAAAGACGACTAGCGGGGAGCACAGATACGCAGTATTTT. Translated, it gives CASSQRRLAGSTDTQYF. The J gene is TRBJ2-3, the V gene TRBV28; 11 nucleotides match TRBD2. Trimming cost V 5 bases and J 0 bases; bases outside gene matches: 7. This CDR3 spans 17 amino acids. The V gene's germline CDR1 is MDHEN and CDR2 SYDVKM.

This clonotype came up a few times. The chain combines TRBV10-3 with TRBJ2-4; D is uncertain. This CDR3 region has 13 residues. The V and J ends lost 10 bases and 4 bases respectively, with 14 bases between them. Per the germline V gene, CDR1 is ENHRY and CDR2 is SYGVKD. The CDR3 sequence: CATRTSEKNIQYF. CDR3 bases: TGTGCCACCAGGACGTCGGAGAAAAACATTCAGTACTTC.

This clonotype has a handful of counts. The chain couples TRBV29-1 to TRBJ2-3, with TRBD1 matching over 10 bases. From germline, CDR1 is SQVTM and CDR2 ANQGSEA. V gave up 6 bases and J gave up 8 bases; unmatched junction bases: 17. This CDR3 is 16 amino acids long. CDR3 bases: TGCAGCGTGGGTGATCCGGGACAGGGGCCCAGGGGTACGCAGTATTTT. Amino acids: CSVGDPGQGPRGTQYF.

This clonotype was counted a few times. The V gene is TRBV14, the J gene TRBJ2-7; D unclear. CDR3 length: 16 amino acids. Germline V gives CDR1 SGHDN, CDR2 FVKESK. V lost 0 bases to trimming and J lost 3 bases, with 15 bases between them. The CDR3 nucleotides read TGTGCCAGCAGCCAAGATGAAGGCACTATGCTCTACGAGCAGTACTTC. Amino acids: CASSQDEGTMLYEQYF.

This chain connects TRBV6-2 or TRBV6-3 to TRBJ1-3; 7 bases fit TRBD1. The CDR3 has 15 amino acids. V was pared by 4 bases and J by 1 base, with 4 bases of the junction left unmatched. Germline-derived CDR1 and CDR2 are MNHEY and SVGEGT. CDR3: CASSSTGWSGNTIYF. The CDR3 DNA is TGTGCCAGCAGTTCGACAGGGTGGTCTGGAAACACCATATATTTT.

V is TRBV7-2 and J is TRBJ2-6; TRBD1 is a possible D gene (5 bases). Germline V gene sequence: CDR1 SGHTA, CDR2 FQGNSA. Trimming took off 0 bases at V and 0 bases at J, with 15 bases between the two ends. CDR3 length equals 19 residues. The CDR3: CASSLAQGRLSSGANVLTF. DNA for the CDR3: TGTGCCAGCAGCTTAGCGCAGGGCAGGCTAAGCTCTGGGGCCAACGTCCTGACTTTC. Supplemented by reference TRBV7-2 and TRBJ2-6, the full variable domain reads GAGVSQSPSNKVTEKGKDVELRCDPISGHTALYWYRQSLGQGLEFLIYFQGNSAPDKSGLPSDRFSAERTGGSVSTLTIQRTQQEDSAVYLCASSLAQGRLSSGANVLTFGAGSRLTVL.